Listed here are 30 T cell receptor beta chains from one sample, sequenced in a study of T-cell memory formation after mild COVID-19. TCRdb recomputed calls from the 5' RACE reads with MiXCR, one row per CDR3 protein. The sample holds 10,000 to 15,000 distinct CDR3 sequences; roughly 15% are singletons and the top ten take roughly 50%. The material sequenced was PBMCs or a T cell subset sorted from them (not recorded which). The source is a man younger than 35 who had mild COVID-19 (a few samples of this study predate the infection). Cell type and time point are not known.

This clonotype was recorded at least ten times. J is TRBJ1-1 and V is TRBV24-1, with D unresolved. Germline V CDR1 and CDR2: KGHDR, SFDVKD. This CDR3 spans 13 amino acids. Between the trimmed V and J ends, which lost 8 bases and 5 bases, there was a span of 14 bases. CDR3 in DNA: TGTGCCACCAACCCCCGGGTGGGGACTGAAGCTTTCTTT. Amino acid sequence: CATNPRVGTEAFF.

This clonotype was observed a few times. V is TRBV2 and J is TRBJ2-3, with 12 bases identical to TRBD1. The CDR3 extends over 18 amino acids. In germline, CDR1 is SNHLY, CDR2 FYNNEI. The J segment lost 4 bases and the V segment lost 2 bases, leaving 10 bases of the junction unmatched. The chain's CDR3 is CASSEPGTGGKGSDTQYF. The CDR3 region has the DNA TGTGCCAGCAGTGAACCCGGGACAGGGGGCAAAGGATCAGATACGCAGTATTTT.

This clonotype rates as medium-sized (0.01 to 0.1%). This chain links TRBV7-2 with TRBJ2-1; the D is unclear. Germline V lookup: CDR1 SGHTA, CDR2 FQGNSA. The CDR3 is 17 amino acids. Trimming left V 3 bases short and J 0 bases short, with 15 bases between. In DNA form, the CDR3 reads TGTGCCAGCAGCTTGGACGGATTAAAGAGCTCCTACAATGAGCAGTTCTTC. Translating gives CASSLDGLKSSYNEQFF.

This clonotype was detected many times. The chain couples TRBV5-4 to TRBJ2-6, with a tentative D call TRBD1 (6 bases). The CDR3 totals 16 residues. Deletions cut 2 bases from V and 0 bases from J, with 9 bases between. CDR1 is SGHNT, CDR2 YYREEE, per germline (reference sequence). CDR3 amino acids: CASSLWTVSGANVLTF. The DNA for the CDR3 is TGTGCCAGCAGCTTATGGACAGTCTCTGGGGCCAACGTCCTGACTTTC. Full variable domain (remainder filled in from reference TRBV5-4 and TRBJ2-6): ETGVTQSPTHLIKTRGQQVTLRCSSQSGHNTVSWYQQALGQGPQFIFQYYREEENGRGNFPPRFSGLQFPNYSSELNVNALELDDSALYLCASSLWTVSGANVLTFGAGSRLTVL.

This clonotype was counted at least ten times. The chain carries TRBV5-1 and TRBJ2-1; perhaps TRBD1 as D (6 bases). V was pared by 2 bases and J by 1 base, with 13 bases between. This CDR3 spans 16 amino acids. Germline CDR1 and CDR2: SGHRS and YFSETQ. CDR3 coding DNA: TGCGCCAGCAGCTTTCTACAGGGTAATTCCTACAATGAGCAGTTCTTC. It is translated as CASSFLQGNSYNEQFF.

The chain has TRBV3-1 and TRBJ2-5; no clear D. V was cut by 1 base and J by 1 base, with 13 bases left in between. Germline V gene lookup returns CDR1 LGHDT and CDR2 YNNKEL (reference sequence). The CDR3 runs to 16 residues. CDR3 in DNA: TGTGCCAGCAGCCAAGGAGACGCTGGGTCCCAAGAGACCCAGTACTTC. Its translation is CASSQGDAGSQETQYF.

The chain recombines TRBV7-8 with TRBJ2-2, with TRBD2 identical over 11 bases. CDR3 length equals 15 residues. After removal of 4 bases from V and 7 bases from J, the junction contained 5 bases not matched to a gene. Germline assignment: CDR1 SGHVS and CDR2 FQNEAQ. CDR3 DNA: TGTGCCAGCAGCTCGACTAGCGGGGACAACGGGGAGCTGTTTTTT. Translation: CASSSTSGDNGELFF.

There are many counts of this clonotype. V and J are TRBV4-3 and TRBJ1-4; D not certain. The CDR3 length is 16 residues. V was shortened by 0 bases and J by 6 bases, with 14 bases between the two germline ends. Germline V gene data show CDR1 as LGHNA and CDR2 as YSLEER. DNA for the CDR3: TGCGCCAGCAGCCAAGATCTGTGGGCCTCCGATGAAAAACTGTTTTTT. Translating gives CASSQDLWASDEKLFF.

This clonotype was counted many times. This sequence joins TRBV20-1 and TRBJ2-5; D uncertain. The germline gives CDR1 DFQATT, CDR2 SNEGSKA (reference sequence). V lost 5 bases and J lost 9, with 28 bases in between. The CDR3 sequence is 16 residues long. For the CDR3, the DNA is TGCAGTGCTCGGCCCCGTTTAAGGGCCCTGTTGGTTGCCCAGTACTTC. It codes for CSARPRLRALLVAQYF.

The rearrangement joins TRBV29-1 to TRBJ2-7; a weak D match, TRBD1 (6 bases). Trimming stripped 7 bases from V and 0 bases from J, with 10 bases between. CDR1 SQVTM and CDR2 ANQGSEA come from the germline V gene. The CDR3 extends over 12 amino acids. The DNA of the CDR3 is TGCAGCGCAATGGACAGCTCCTACGAGCAGTACTTC. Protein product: CSAMDSSYEQYF.

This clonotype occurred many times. The CDR3 sequence: CASSRDGDSTDTQYF. The CDR3 coding sequence is TGCGCCAGCAGCAGGGACGGGGATAGCACAGATACGCAGTATTTT. This chain connects TRBV5-1 to TRBJ2-3; D assignment may be TRBD1 or TRBD2 (5 bases each). This CDR3 has 15 amino acids. The V gene lost 4 bases and the J gene lost 0 bases, with 12 bases spanning the gap. The germline gives CDR1 SGHRS, CDR2 YFSETQ.

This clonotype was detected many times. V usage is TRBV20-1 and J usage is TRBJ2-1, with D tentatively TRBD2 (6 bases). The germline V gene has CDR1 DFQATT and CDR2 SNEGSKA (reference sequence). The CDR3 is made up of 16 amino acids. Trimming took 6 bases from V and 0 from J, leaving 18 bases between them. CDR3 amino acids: CSANHPYGGSYNEQFF. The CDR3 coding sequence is TGCAGTGCGAACCACCCCTACGGGGGCTCCTACAATGAGCAGTTCTTC.

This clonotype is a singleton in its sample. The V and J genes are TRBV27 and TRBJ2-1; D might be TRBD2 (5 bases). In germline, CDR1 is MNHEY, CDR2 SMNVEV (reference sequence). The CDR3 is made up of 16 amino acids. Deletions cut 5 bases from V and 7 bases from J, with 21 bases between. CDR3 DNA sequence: TGTGCCAGCAGTGAATCGGGAACGCTAGCCTCAAATGAGCAGTTCTTC. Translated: CASSESGTLASNEQFF.

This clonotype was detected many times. The CDR3 spells CASSQDPGWNSPLHF. DNA of the CDR3: TGCGCCAGCAGCCAAGATCCAGGCTGGAATTCACCCCTCCACTTT. This chain joins TRBV4-3 and TRBJ1-6; D is unclear. CDR1 and CDR2 from the germline V gene are LGHNA and YSLEER. Trimming took 0 bases from V and 7 from J, leaving 10 bases between them. The CDR3 consists of 15 residues.

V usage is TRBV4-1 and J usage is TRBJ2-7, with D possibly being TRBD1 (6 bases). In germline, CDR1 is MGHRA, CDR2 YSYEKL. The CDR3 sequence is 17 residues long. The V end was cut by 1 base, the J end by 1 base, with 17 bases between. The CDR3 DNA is TGCGCCAGCAGCCAAGTTTGGGGGCGAATCGGGTCCTACGAGCAGTACGTC. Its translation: CASSQVWGRIGSYEQYV.

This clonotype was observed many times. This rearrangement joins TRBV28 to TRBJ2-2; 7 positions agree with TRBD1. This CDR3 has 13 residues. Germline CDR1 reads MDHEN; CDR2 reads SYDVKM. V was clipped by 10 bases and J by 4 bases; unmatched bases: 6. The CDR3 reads CAITGVATGELFF. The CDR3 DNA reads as TGTGCCATCACAGGGGTCGCCACCGGGGAGCTGTTTTTT.

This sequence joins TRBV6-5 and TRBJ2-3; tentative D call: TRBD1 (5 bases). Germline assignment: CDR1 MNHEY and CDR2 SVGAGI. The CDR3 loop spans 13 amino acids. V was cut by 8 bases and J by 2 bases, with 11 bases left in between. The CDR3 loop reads CASQGVTTDTQYF. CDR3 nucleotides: TGTGCCAGCCAAGGGGTAACCACAGATACGCAGTATTTT.

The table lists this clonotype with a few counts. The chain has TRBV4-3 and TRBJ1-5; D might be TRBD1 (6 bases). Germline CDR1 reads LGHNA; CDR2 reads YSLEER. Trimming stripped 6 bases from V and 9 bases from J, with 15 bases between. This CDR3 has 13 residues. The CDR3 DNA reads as TGCGCCAGCAGTAGGGGGGTTTTCTCGCCCCAGCATTTT. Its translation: CASSRGVFSPQHF.

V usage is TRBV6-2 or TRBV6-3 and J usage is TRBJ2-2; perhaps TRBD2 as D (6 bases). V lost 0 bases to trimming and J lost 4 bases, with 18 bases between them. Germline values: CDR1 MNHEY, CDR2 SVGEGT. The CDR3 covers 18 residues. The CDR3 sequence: CASSYSWPGGERTGELFF. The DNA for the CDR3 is TGTGCCAGCAGTTACTCATGGCCGGGCGGGGAGCGCACCGGGGAGCTGTTTTTT.

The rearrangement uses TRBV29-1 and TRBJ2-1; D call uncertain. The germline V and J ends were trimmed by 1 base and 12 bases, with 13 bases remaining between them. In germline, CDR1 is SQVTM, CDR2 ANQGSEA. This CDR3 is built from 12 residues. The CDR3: CSVEAFTLGQFF. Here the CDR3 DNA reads TGCAGCGTTGAAGCCTTTACCCTGGGGCAGTTCTTC.

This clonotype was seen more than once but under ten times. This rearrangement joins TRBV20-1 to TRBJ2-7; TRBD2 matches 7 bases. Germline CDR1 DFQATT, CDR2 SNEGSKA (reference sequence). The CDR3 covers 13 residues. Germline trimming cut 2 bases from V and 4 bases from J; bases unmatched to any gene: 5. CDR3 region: CSARLPSGYEQYV. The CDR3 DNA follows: TGCAGTGCTAGACTGCCTAGCGGATACGAGCAGTACGTC.

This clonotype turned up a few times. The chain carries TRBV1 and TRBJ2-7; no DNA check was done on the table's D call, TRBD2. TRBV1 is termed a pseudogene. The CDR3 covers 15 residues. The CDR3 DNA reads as TGCACCAGCAGCCGACTAGCGGGGGGACCCTACGAGCAGTACTTC. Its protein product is CTSSRLAGGPYEQYF.

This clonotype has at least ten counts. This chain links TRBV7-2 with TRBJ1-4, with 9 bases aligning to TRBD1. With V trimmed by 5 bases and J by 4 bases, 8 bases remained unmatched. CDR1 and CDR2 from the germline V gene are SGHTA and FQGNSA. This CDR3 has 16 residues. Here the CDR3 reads CASSVEWTGVNEKLFF. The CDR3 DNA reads TGTGCCAGCAGCGTCGAATGGACAGGGGTTAATGAAAAACTGTTTTTT. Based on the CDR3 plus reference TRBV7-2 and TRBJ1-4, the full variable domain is GAGVSQSPSNKVTEKGKDVELRCDPISGHTALYWYRQSLGQGLEFLIYFQGNSAPDKSGLPSDRFSAERTGGSVSTLTIQRTQQEDSAVYLCASSVEWTGVNEKLFFGSGTQLSVL.

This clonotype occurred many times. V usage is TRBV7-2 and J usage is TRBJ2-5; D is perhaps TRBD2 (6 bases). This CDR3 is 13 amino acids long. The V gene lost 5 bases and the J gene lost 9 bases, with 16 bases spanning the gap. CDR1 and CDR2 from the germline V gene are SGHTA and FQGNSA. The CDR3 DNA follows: TGTGCCAGCAGCCCCCGGGACCGCGGGGCCCAGTACTTC. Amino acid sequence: CASSPRDRGAQYF.

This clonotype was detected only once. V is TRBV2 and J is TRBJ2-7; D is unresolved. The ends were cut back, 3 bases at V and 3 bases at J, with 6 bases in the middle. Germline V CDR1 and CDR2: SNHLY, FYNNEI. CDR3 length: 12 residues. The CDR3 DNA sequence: TGTGCCAGCAGTGAGGACGGCTACGAGCAGTACTTC. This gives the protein CASSEDGYEQYF.

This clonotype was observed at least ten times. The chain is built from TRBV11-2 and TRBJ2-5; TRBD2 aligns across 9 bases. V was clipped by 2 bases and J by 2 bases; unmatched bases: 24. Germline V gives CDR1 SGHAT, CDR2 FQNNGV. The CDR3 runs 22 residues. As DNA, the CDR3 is TGTGCCAGCAGCTTAAGGTCATTCAACCTGGCGGGGGGGCCCGTACAACAAGAGACCCAGTACTTC. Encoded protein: CASSLRSFNLAGGPVQQETQYF.

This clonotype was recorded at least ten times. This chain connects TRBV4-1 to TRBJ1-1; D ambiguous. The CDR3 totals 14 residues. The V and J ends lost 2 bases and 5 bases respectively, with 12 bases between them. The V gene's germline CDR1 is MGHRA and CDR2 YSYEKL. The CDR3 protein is CASSQQTLPTEAFF. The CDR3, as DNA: TGCGCCAGCAGCCAACAAACCCTCCCGACTGAAGCTTTCTTT.

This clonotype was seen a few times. CDR3 in amino acids: CATYRVWSYEQYV. Written as DNA, the CDR3 is TGTGCCACCTACAGGGTTTGGTCCTACGAGCAGTACGTC. The V gene is TRBV21-1, the J gene TRBJ2-7; TRBD1, the table's D call, lacks a check against the DNA. TRBV21-1 is a documented pseudogene. The CDR3 consists of 13 residues.

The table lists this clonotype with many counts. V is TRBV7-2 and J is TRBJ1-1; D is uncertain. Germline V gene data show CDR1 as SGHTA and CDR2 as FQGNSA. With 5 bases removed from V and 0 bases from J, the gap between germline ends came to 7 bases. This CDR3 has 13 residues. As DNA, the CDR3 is TGTGCCAGCAGCCCACGGGTGAACACTGAAGCTTTCTTT. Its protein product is CASSPRVNTEAFF.

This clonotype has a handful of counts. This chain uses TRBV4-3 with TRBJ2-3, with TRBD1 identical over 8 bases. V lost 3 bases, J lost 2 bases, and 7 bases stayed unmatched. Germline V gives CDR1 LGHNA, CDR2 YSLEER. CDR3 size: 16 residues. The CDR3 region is CASSQDPGQATDTQYF. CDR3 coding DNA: TGCGCCAGCAGCCAGGATCCGGGACAGGCCACAGATACGCAGTATTTT.